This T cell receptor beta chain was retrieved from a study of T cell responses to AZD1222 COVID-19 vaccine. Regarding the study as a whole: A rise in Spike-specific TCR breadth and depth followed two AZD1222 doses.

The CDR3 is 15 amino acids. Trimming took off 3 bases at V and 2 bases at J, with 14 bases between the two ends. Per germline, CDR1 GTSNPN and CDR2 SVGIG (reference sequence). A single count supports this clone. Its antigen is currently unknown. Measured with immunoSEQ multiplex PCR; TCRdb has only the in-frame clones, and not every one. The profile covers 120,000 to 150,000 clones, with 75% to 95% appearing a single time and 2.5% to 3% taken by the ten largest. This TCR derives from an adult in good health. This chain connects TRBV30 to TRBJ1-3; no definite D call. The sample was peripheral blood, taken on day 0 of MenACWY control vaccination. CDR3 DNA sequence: TGTGCCTGGAGCCTAATGGGTAATGCTGGAAACACCATATATTTT. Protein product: CAWSLMGNAGNTIYF.